This T cell receptor (beta chain) was sequenced during a study of T cell responses to AZD1222 COVID-19 vaccine. With respect to this clone: Within the sample, other DNA sequences also encode this same CDR3.

Produced via immunoSEQ multiplex PCR; TCRdb's table is partial and in-frame only. This sample yields about 93,000 clones, of which 70% to 90% are seen a single time; 6.3% belongs to the top ten. The sequence was collected from an adult in good health. The sample here was peripheral blood, taken on day 0 of AZD1222 vaccination.

The DNA for the CDR3 is TGCGCCAGCAGCCCCGGTTGGGAAGAGACCCAGTACTTC. It is translated as CASSPGWEETQYF. The rearrangement joins TRBV5-1 to TRBJ2-5; D call uncertain. V lost 4 bases to trimming and J lost 3 bases, with 10 bases between them. CDR3 length: 13 residues. The V gene's germline CDR1 is SGHRS and CDR2 YFSETQ.